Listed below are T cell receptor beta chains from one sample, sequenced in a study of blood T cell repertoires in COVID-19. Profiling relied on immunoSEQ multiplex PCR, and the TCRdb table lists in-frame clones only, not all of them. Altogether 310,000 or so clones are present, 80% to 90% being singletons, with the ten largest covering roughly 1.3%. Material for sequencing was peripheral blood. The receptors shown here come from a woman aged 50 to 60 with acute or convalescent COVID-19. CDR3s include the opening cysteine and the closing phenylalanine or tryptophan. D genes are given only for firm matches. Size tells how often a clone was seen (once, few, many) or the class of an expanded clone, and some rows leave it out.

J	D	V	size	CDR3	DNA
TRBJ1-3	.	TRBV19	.	CASSIPSAGNTIYF	TGTGCCAGTAGTATACCCAGCGCTGGAAACACCATATATTTT
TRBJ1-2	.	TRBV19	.	CASSKREGYGYTF	TGTGCCAGTAGTAAGAGGGAAGGATATGGCTACACCTTC
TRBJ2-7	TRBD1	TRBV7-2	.	CASSLATGTYEQYF	TGTGCCAGCAGCTTAGCGACAGGGACCTACGAGCAGTACTTC
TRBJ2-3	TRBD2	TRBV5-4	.	CASSPTSGSYGNTQYF	TGTGCCAGCAGCCCAACTAGCGGGAGCTATGGGAATACGCAGTATTTT
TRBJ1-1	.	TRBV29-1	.	CSVAGGSAEAFF	TGCAGCGTTGCGGGGGGATCGGCTGAAGCTTTCTTT
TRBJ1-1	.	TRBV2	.	CASSPSVGQRDTEAFF	TGTGCCAGCAGTCCCTCGGTTGGGCAGAGGGACACTGAAGCTTTCTTT
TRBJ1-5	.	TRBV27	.	CASSSQAPSHQPQHF	TGTGCCAGCAGTTCGCAGGCCCCCTCCCATCAGCCCCAGCATTTT
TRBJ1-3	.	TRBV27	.	CASSPGQFSGNTIYF	TGTGCCAGCAGTCCCGGACAGTTCTCTGGAAACACCATATATTTT
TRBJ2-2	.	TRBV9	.	CASSTHRDTGELFF	TGTGCCAGCAGCACCCACCGAGACACCGGGGAGCTGTTTTTT
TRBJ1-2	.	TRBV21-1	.	CASSKGGANYGYTF	TGTGCCAGCAGCAAAGGGGGGGCTAACTATGGCTACACCTTC
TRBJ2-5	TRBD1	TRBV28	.	CASSSEGAQETQYF	TGTGCCAGCAGTTCCGAGGGGGCTCAAGAGACCCAGTACTTC
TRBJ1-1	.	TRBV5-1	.	CASSNDGKGRTEAFF	TGCGCCAGCAGCAACGACGGAAAGGGGAGGACTGAAGCTTTCTTT
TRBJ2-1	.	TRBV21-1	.	CASSETSGTGHNEQFF	TGTGCCAGCAGCGAGACGTCCGGGACAGGTCACAATGAGCAGTTCTTC
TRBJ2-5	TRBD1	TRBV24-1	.	CATSELTGSETQYF	TGTGCCACCAGTGAGCTGACAGGGTCAGAGACCCAGTACTTC
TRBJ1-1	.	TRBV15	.	CATSPGGYTEAFF	TGTGCCACCAGCCCTGGGGGGTACACTGAAGCTTTCTTT
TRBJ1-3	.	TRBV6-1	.	CASSDRYRSGNTIYF	TGTGCCAGCAGTGACCGCTATCGCTCTGGAAACACCATATATTTT
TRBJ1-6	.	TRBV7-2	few	CASSAQAGGNNSPLHF	TGTGCCAGCAGCGCCCAGGCCGGGGGTAATAATTCACCCCTCCACTTT
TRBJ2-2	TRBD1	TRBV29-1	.	CSVEENRGTGELFF	TGCAGCGTTGAGGAGAACAGGGGGACCGGGGAGCTGTTTTTT
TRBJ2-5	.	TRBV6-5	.	CASSFFQETQYF	TGTGCCAGCAGCTTCTTCCAAGAGACCCAGTACTTC
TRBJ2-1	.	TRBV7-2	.	CASSSLGPGSSYNEQFF	TGTGCCAGCAGCTCCCTAGGTCCCGGTAGCTCCTACAATGAGCAGTTCTTC
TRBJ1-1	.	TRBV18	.	CASSPENSQNTEAFF	TGTGCCAGCTCACCAGAAAACAGCCAGAACACTGAAGCTTTCTTT
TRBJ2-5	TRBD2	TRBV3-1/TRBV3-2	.	CASSPDGTSVRETQYF	TGTGCCAGCAGCCCAGACGGGACTAGCGTCCGCGAGACCCAGTACTTC
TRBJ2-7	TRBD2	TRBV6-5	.	CASTLPRGGEGEQYF	TGTGCCAGCACACTTCCACGGGGAGGGGAAGGCGAGCAGTACTTC
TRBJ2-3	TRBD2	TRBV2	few	CASSDGNGGGGNTQYF	TGTGCCAGCAGTGATGGGAATGGCGGGGGGGGAAATACGCAGTATTTT
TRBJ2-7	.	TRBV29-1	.	CSVEDTSYEQYF	TGCAGCGTTGAGGACACCTCCTACGAGCAGTACTTC
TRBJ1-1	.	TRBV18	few	CASSLRGGTEAFF	TGTGCCAGCTCCCTACGGGGGGGCACTGAAGCTTTCTTT
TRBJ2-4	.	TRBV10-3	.	CAISEEGSGNIQYF	TGTGCCATCAGTGAAGAGGGTTCGGGAAACATTCAGTACTTC
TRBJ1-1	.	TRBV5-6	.	CASSLGWSMNTEAFF	TGTGCCAGCAGCTTGGGCTGGAGCATGAACACTGAAGCTTTCTTT
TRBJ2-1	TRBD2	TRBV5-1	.	CASSLAGGPSHEQFF	TGCGCCAGCAGCTTGGCGGGGGGGCCCTCGCATGAGCAGTTCTTC
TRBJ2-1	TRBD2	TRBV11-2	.	CASSSIAGALYNEQFF	TGTGCCAGCAGTTCCATAGCGGGAGCTCTCTACAATGAGCAGTTCTTC
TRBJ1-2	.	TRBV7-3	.	CASSLTADYGYTF	TGTGCCAGCAGCTTAACAGCGGACTATGGCTACACCTTC
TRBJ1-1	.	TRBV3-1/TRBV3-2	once	CASSPGQSLNTEAFF	TGTGCCAGCAGCCCCGGACAGTCCTTGAACACTGAAGCTTTCTTT
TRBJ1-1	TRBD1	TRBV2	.	CASRRDSNTEAFF	TGTGCCAGCAGACGGGACAGCAACACTGAAGCTTTCTTT
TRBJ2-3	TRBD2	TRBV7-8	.	CASSGARTSGIDTQYF	TGTGCCAGCAGCGGAGCGCGCACTAGCGGGATAGATACGCAGTATTTT
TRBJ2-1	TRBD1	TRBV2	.	CASSVRDRSDEQFF	TGTGCCAGCAGTGTCCGGGACAGGAGCGATGAGCAGTTCTTC
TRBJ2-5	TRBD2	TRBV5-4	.	CASSISGGAQETQYF	TGTGCCAGCAGCATTAGCGGGGGGGCTCAAGAGACCCAGTACTTC
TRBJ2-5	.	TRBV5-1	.	CASSLQGGETQYF	TGCGCCAGCAGCTTGCAGGGTGGAGAGACCCAGTACTTC
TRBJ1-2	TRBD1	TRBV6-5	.	CASSYSRVGGDGYTF	TGTGCCAGCAGTTACTCGAGGGTAGGGGGCGATGGCTACACCTTC
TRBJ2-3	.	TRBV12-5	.	CASGLGSTDTQYF	TGTGCTAGTGGTTTGGGGAGCACGGATACGCAGTATTTT
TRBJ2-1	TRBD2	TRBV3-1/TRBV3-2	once	CASSPDRASGSNEQFF	TGTGCCAGCAGCCCCGACAGGGCTAGCGGGAGCAATGAGCAGTTCTTC
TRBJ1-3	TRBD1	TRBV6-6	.	CASRYGTGAGNTIYF	TGTGCCAGCAGATATGGGACAGGAGCTGGAAACACCATATATTTT